This T cell receptor (beta chain) was documented in a study of chemoradiotherapy in HPV16-positive cancers. Method: immunoSEQ multiplex PCR; TCRdb's copy keeps in-frame clones and lacks some. The table lists about 2,700 clones, roughly 85% of them singletons. The CDR3 is 14 residues long. The germline gives CDR1 MNHEY, CDR2 SVGAGI. Trimming removed 6 bases from V and 4 bases from J, with 15 bases in between. In its sample, this clone was seen once. Its cognate antigen is unknown. General study results and limits: In HPV16-positive patients, HPV-responsive T-cell expansion tracked better recurrence-free survival. During treatment, candidate HPV-specific clones and E7-related motifs expanded in tumor.

The sequence was collected from a human donor with HPV-associated anogenital cancer. The chain has TRBV6-5 and TRBJ1-1, with D hard to call. The starting material was tumor tissue, obtained from a patient who underwent chemoradiotherapy. CDR3 coding DNA: TGTGCCAGCAGGAGCGTACTGGCGGGCACTGAAGCTTTCTTT. Translated, it gives CASRSVLAGTEAFF.